This T cell receptor beta chain was recorded in a study of long-term antiretroviral therapy in people with HIV. Across the study: Initial samples were collected about a decade before the 2015 immediate-ART recommendation. Whole-study results and caveats: Clonal populations expanded prior to ART predominated within the repertoire at all time points. Documentation of ART adherence, viral resistance or therapy changes was absent. Increased diversity was seen after ART, yet it remained lower than in transplant donor controls.

A v3.0 immunoSEQ assay was performed at survey level. Measured with immunoSEQ multiplex PCR; TCRdb has only the in-frame clones, and not every one. This sample yields over 25,000 clones, of which 90% to 95% are seen a single time; less than 3% belongs to the top ten. Trimming took 1 base from V and 4 from J, leaving 13 bases between them. Germline assignment: CDR1 SGHKS and CDR2 YYEKEE (reference sequence). This CDR3 contains 15 residues. About this clone itself: Its antigen remains unknown.

The chain has TRBV5-5 and TRBJ2-3, with D perhaps TRBD1 (6 bases). The source is a man aged 50 or older with HIV. Source: unsorted PBMCs, taken around 7.4 years after starting antiretroviral therapy. CDR3 in DNA: TGTGCCAGCAGCTTGCTGGCAGGGGCGGCAGATACGCAGTATTTT. Its protein is CASSLLAGAADTQYF. The variable domain in full, with the rest retrieved from reference TRBV5-5 and TRBJ2-3, is DAGVTQSPTHLIKTRGQQVTLRCSPISGHKSVSWYQQVLGQGPQFIFQYYEKEERGRGNFPDRFSARQFPNYSSELNVNALLLGDSALYLCASSLLAGAADTQYFGPGTRLTVL.